The clone carrying this TCR beta chain was found many times. The antigen is unknown. TCRdb redid the calling of the 5' RACE reads with MiXCR, one entry per CDR3 protein. This sample has 100,000 to 110,000 distinct CDR3 sequences, with less than 6.5% found just once. V was cut by 3 bases and J by 0 bases, with 9 bases left in between. The CDR3 has 15 amino acids. This sample was included in a study of identical twins. The study, taken as a whole, reports: Out-of-frame alpha sequences shared by twins were enriched for low generation probability. Less excess twin sharing appeared in beta out-of-frame sequences. For cord blood, abundant beta clonotypes had fewer insertions, unlike memory repertoires, which showed none. Not following the same donors, the study drew its conclusions from cross-sectional statistical analysis.

The chain carries TRBV12-3 or TRBV12-4 and TRBJ1-5; D gene unclear. Sequencing was carried out using memory T cells sorted from blood. The receptor comes from a woman in her forties or fifties in good health. Here the CDR3 DNA reads TGTGCCAGCAGTTTGGGAGAGAATAGCAATCAGCCCCAGCATTTT. It encodes CASSLGENSNQPQHF.